This T cell receptor beta chain was identified in a study of T-cell reconstitution after alpha-beta-depleted transplantation in children. Whole-study findings and limits: At around two months after transplant, the alpha-beta T cells were reportedly derived from several hundred expanded clones that came from non-depleted graft cells. Some patients' high day-60 TCRbeta diversity was traced to surviving recipient T cells and thymic progenitors. Counts and diversity of T cells one year after transplant came mostly from newly produced T cells.

Per the germline V gene, CDR1 is MNHNS and CDR2 is SASEGT. The CDR3 sequence is 14 residues long. V was trimmed by 7 bases and J by 3 bases, leaving 13 bases between them. Preparation of the TCRbeta library used unique molecular identifiers. TCRdb called the PCR reads again in MiXCR, with one record for every CDR3 protein. Of 100,000 or so distinct CDR3 sequences in the sample, 4.5% to 7.5% are singletons; the top ten hold around 5.6%. Note on this clonotype: Its specificity is unknown.

The starting material was PBMCs, mostly from graft donor cells, obtained 60 days after TCRalphabeta/CD19-depleted stem cell transplant. V is TRBV6-1 and J is TRBJ2-1; perhaps TRBD1 as D (6 bases). The source is a female patient aged 2-15 years who had a stem cell transplant for Fanconi anemia, so the T cells may come from the graft donor. The chain's CDR3 is CASTPAGDYNEQFF. The CDR3 DNA follows: TGTGCCAGCACCCCAGCAGGGGACTACAATGAGCAGTTCTTC.